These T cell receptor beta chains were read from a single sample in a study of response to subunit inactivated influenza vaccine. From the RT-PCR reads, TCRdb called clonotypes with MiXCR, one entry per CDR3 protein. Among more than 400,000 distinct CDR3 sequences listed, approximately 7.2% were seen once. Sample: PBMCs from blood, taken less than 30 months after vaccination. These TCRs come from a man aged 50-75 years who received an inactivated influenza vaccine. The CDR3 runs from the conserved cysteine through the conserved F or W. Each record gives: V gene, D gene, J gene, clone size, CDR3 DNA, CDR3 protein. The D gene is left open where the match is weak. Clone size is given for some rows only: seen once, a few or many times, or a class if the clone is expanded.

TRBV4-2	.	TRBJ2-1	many	TGTGCCAGCAGCCAAGCTGATGGGACTTTAAACAATGAGCAGTTCTTC	CASSQADGTLNNEQFF
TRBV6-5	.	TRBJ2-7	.	TGTGCCAGCAGTTATAAAGACTCCCGTCCCGTCGAGCAGTACTTC	CASSYKDSRPVEQYF
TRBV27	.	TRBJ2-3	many	TGTGCCAGCAGCTTCCTTGGCGCAGATACGCAGTATTTT	CASSFLGADTQYF
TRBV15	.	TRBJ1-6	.	TGTGCCACCAGTACTCAGGGTTATAATTCACCCCTCCACTTT	CATSTQGYNSPLHF
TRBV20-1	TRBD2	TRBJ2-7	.	TGCAGTGCTAGAGAAACTAGCGGGGCATCCTACGAGCAGTACTTC	CSARETSGASYEQYF
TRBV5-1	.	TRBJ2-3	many	TGCGCCAGCACCGAGCAGTCGGATACGCAGTATTTT	CASTEQSDTQYF
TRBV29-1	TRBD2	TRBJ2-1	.	TGCAGCGCCACGAGCGGGGGGGCGAATGAGCAGTTCTTC	CSATSGGANEQFF
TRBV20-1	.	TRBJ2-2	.	TGCAGTGCTAGAGATTTAGGCGCGGGGGAGCTGTTTTTT	CSARDLGAGELFF
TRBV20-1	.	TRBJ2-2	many	TGCAGTGCTGTAGACAGACCGAACACCGGGGAGCTGTTTTTT	CSAVDRPNTGELFF
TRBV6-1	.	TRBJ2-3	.	TGTGCCAGCAGTGATCGGAGTACAGATACGCAGTATTTT	CASSDRSTDTQYF
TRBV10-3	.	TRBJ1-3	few	TGTGCCACCCAAGGGGGTAGCTCTGGAAACACCATATATTTT	CATQGGSSGNTIYF
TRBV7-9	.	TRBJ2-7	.	TGTGCCAGCAGCTTTAACGGGAGGCAGTACTTC	CASSFNGRQYF
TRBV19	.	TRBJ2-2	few	TGTGCCAGTAGTATATCTCGGGGGGCAGAAACCGGGGAGCTGTTTTTT	CASSISRGAETGELFF
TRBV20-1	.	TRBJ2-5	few	TGCAGTGCGGCCCTGGCGCGGGGTGAAGAGACCCAGTACTTC	CSAALARGEETQYF
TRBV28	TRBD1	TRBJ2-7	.	TGTGCCAGCAGTCCAGGGGGGACAGGGATACACGAGCAGTACTTC	CASSPGGTGIHEQYF
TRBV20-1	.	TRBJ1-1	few	TGCAGTGCTAGAGATCGGCGGGGCAGCGTGGTGAACACTGAAGCTTTCTTT	CSARDRRGSVVNTEAFF
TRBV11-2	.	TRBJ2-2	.	TGTGCCAGCAGCCCAATTCGAGGCGGGGAGCTGTTTTTT	CASSPIRGGELFF
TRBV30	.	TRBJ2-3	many	TGTGCCTGGAGTCGGCAGGGAACAGATACGCAGTATTTT	CAWSRQGTDTQYF
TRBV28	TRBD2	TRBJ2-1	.	TGTGCCAGCAGTCACCCCCCTGGCGGGAGTATCTACAATGAGCAGTTCTTC	CASSHPPGGSIYNEQFF
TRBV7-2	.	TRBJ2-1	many	TGTGCCAGCAGCTCCCGGGCCGTCTCATGGAACAATGAGCAGTTCTTC	CASSSRAVSWNNEQFF
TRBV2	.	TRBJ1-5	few	TGTGCCAGCAGGATGGGTATAGGAGTCAATCAGCCCCAGCATTTT	CASRMGIGVNQPQHF
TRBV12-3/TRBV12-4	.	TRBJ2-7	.	TGTGCCAGCAGTTTCCCAGGCTCCCGATACGAGCAGTACTTC	CASSFPGSRYEQYF
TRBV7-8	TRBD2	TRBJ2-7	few	TGTGCCAGCAGCCGTGCGGGGGGGACCTACGAGCAGTACTTC	CASSRAGGTYEQYF
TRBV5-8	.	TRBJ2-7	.	TGTGCCAGCAGCAGTGCGATAGGGATAACCTACGAGCAGTACTTC	CASSSAIGITYEQYF
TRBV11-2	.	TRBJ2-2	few	TGTGCCAGCAGCTTATCTAGTCGTGGCACCGGGGAGCTGTTTTTT	CASSLSSRGTGELFF
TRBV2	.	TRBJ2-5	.	TGTGCCAGCAGCCCCATGGGCCTCGATGGCCAGTACTTC	CASSPMGLDGQYF
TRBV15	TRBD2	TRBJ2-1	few	TGTGCCACCAGCAGGGGAGCGGGAGGGCCGGGTGAGCAGTTCTTC	CATSRGAGGPGEQFF
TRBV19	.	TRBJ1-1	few	TGTGCCAGTAGTTACCACAATGGGGAAGCTTTCTTT	CASSYHNGEAFF
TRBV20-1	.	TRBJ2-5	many	TGCAGTGCTAGAGATGGAGGCGTGCAAGAGACCCAGTACTTC	CSARDGGVQETQYF
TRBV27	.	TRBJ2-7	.	TGTGCCAGCAGTGATGGACAGATGGGGTACTACGAGCAGTACTTC	CASSDGQMGYYEQYF
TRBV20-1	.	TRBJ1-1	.	TGCAGTGCTAGAGATCTTGGGGGCCCTATGAACACTGAAGCTTTCTTT	CSARDLGGPMNTEAFF
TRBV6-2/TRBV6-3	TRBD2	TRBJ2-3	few	TGTGCCAGCAGCCAACTCGGGACTAGCGGGAGGGGAGATACGCAGTATTTT	CASSQLGTSGRGDTQYF
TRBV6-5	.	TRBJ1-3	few	TGTGCCAGCAGCCCCCGGAGGGTGGGAGGAAACACCATATATTTT	CASSPRRVGGNTIYF
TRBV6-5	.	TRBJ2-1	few	TGTGCCAGCAGTTACGGGCTATCGAGCTCCTACAATGAGCAGTTCTTC	CASSYGLSSSYNEQFF
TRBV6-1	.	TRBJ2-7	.	TGTGCCAGCACGTCAATAGCGAATCATTTCTACGAGCAGTACTTC	CASTSIANHFYEQYF
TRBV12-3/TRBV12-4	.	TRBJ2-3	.	TGTGCCAGCAATTCCGGACAGACCACAGATACGCAGTATTTT	CASNSGQTTDTQYF
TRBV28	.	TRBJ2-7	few	TGTGCCAGCAGTTTCCCACTGGGCGGGAACTCCTACGAGCAGTACTTC	CASSFPLGGNSYEQYF
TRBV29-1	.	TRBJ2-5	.	TGCAGCGTTGAAGGCCTCTTGACGGCCACTTTCCAAGAGACCCAGTACTTC	CSVEGLLTATFQETQYF
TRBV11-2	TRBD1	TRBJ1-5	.	TGTGCCAGCAGCTTAGGGACAGGTCACAAGCATTTT	CASSLGTGHKHF
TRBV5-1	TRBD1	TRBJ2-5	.	TGCGCCAGCCTGACAGGGGGCGGAGAGACCCAGTACTTC	CASLTGGGETQYF
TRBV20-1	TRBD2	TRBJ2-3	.	TGCAGTGCTAGATGGCGCCCTAGCGGGGCCCCACGTGGCACAGATACGCAGTATTTT	CSARWRPSGAPRGTDTQYF